This T cell receptor (beta chain) came from a study of T-cell memory formation after mild COVID-19. Study information: Clustering of TCRs was largely donor specific. General observations from the study: Contracting clones from day 15 to 85 showed balanced CD4/CD8; later expanders favored CD4+. Memory from before infection featured some responding clones, which suggests cross-reactive memory joined.

TCRdb processed the 5' RACE reads anew with MiXCR; each CDR3 protein has one entry. The data show 450,000 or so distinct CDR3 sequences, nearly 25% seen once. Of note for this clonotype: Its antigen is not known.

The junction had 2 bases not matched to a gene; V was cut back by 2 bases and J by 7 bases. Germline CDR1 and CDR2: KGHSH and LQKENI. The CDR3 totals 15 residues. The sequencing input was PBMCs or a T cell subset sorted from them (not recorded which). The chain links TRBV18 to TRBJ2-1, with 13 bases fitting TRBD2. This TCR was sampled from an adult woman who had mild COVID-19 (a few samples of this study predate the infection). Cell type and time point are not known. The CDR3 spells CASSPWTSGGNEQFF. The CDR3 DNA reads as TGTGCCAGCTCACCATGGACTAGCGGGGGTAATGAGCAGTTCTTC.